Below, one TCR beta chain is given with its context. Using its own MiXCR run on the 5' RACE reads, TCRdb lists one record per CDR3 protein. The profile shows about 83,000 distinct CDR3 sequences, under 11% of them singletons. The data were obtained in a study of early T cells in non-severe SARS-CoV-2 infection. This TCR derives from an adult who was a healthcare worker with PCR-confirmed SARS-CoV-2 infection or an uninfected control (not recorded which). The source was whole blood, collected at baseline.

CDR3 nucleotides: TGTGCCAGCAGTCCCTGGGGTGCGGGGAGCACAGATACGCAGTATTTT. It is translated as CASSPWGAGSTDTQYF. The V call is TRBV27, the J call TRBJ2-3, with D possibly TRBD2 on 6 matching bases. Deletions cut 5 bases from V and 0 bases from J, with 15 bases between. Germline V gene data show CDR1 as MNHEY and CDR2 as SMNVEV (reference sequence). The CDR3 extends over 16 amino acids.